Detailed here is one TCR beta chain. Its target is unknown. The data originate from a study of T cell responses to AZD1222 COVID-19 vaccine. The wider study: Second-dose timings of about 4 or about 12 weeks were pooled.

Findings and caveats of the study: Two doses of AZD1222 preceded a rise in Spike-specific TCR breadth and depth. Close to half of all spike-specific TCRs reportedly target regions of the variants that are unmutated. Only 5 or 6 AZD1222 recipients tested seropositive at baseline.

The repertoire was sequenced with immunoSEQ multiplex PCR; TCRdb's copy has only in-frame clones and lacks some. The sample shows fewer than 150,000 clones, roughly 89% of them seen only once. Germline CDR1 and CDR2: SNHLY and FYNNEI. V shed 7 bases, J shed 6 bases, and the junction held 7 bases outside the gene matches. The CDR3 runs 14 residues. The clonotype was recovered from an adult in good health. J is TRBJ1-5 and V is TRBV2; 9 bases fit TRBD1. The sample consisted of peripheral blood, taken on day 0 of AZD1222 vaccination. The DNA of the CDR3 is TGTGCCAGCACTAACACAGGGGGCCCTCAGCCCCAGCATTTT. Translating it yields CASTNTGGPQPQHF.